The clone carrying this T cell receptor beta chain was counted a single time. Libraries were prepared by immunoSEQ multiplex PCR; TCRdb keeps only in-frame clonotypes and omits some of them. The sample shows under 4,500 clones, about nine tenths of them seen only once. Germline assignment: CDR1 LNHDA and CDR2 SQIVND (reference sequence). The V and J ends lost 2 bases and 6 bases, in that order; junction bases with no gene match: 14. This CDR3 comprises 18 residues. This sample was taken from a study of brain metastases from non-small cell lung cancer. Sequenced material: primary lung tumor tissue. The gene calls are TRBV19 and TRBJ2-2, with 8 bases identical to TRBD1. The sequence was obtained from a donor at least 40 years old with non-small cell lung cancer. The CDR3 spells CASSILKTGAWVAGELFF. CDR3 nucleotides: TGTGCCAGTAGTATATTGAAGACAGGGGCGTGGGTGGCCGGGGAGCTGTTTTTT.